This entry lists 10 T cell receptor beta chains sequenced from one sample in a study of OX40 agonist ivuxolimab in advanced cancers. Repertoires were generated with immunoSEQ multiplex PCR, while TCRdb's copy carries only in-frame clones and drops some. The data show roughly 45,000 clones, 75% to 90% seen once. Specimen: CD4+ or CD8+ T cells sorted from blood, collected in a trial of the OX40 agonist ivuxolimab. These TCRs come from an adult with an advanced solid tumor such as melanoma, head and neck, liver or kidney cancer.

This chain uses TRBV6-5 with TRBJ2-7, with a weak D call TRBD2 (5 bases). The CDR3 runs 14 residues. Deletions cut 5 bases from V and 3 bases from J, with 14 bases between. Germline CDR1 is MNHEY and CDR2 is SVGAGI. The CDR3: CASSLLGPFYEQYF. The CDR3 DNA reads as TGTGCCAGCAGTCTACTAGGACCGTTCTACGAGCAGTACTTC.

The chain carries TRBV19 and TRBJ2-5; TRBD2 aligns across 10 bases. CDR3 length equals 16 residues. V lost 6 bases and J lost 4; bases outside the gene matches: 11. Germline CDR1 is LNHDA and CDR2 is SQIVND (reference sequence). In DNA form, the CDR3 reads TGTGCCAGTAGCCACTTGACTAGCGGGCCCCGAGAGACCCAGTACTTC. Translating gives CASSHLTSGPRETQYF.

This chain links TRBV13 with TRBJ2-1; perhaps D is TRBD1 or TRBD2 (5 bases each). This CDR3 contains 17 residues. V was trimmed by 1 base and J by 2 bases, leaving 15 bases between them. Germline lookup yields CDR1 PRHDT and CDR2 FYEKMQ (reference sequence). CDR3 sequence: CASSLETQGPTYNEQFF. For the CDR3, the DNA is TGTGCCAGCAGCTTAGAAACCCAGGGACCTACCTACAATGAGCAGTTCTTC. The full variable domain, completed using reference TRBV13 and TRBJ2-1, is AAGVIQSPRHLIKEKRETATLKCYPIPRHDTVYWYQQGPGQDPQFLISFYEKMQSDKGSIPDRFSAQQFSDYHSELNMSSLELGDSALYFCASSLETQGPTYNEQFFGPGTRLTVL.

This clone was found a few times. The CDR3 DNA is TGCGCCAGCAGCCAAGTTTCAGGGGGGGTCGGGGCCAACGTCCTGACTTTC. Translating it yields CASSQVSGGVGANVLTF. The V gene is TRBV4-3, the J gene TRBJ2-6, with D perhaps TRBD1 or TRBD2 (7 bases each). CDR3 length: 17 residues. V was clipped by 1 base and J by 4 bases, with 14 bases between them. The germline gives CDR1 LGHNA, CDR2 YSLEER.

This clone occurred once. The rearrangement uses TRBV7-6 and TRBJ2-7, with 11 bases aligning to TRBD2. CDR1 SGHVS and CDR2 FNYEAQ come from the germline V gene. The CDR3 runs to 18 residues. Trimming cost V 1 base and J 7 bases; bases outside gene matches: 15. In DNA form, the CDR3 reads TGTGCCAGCAGCTTAGTGAGGCCTAGCGGGGGGACCCAACGAGAGCAGTACTTC. Translating gives CASSLVRPSGGTQREQYF.

This chain joins TRBV4-3 and TRBJ2-5; possibly TRBD2 for D (6 bases). The DNA end is a closer match to TRBJ2-7, so the J assignment may be wrong. Germline loops: CDR1 LGHNA, CDR2 YSLEER. CDR3 length: 17 residues. This chain's CDR3 is CASSQDWGEISTYEQYF. As DNA, the CDR3 is TGCGCCAGCAGCCAAGATTGGGGGGAGATTTCAACCTACGAGCAGTACTTC.

This rearrangement joins TRBV14 to TRBJ2-1, with a weak D call TRBD1 (6 bases). The CDR3 totals 16 residues. The germline V gene has CDR1 SGHDN and CDR2 FVKESK. Trimming stripped 5 bases from V and 8 bases from J, with 22 bases between. In DNA, the CDR3 is TGTGCCAGCAGCTATTTTCAGGGGCCTCCGTTGGATGAGCAGTTCTTC. Its protein product is CASSYFQGPPLDEQFF.

The genes are TRBV13 and TRBJ2-7; the D call may be TRBD1 or TRBD2 (6 bases each). The CDR3 has 14 amino acids. CDR1 is PRHDT and CDR2 is FYEKMQ in the germline V gene (reference sequence). Trimming left V 7 bases short and J 2 bases short, with 15 bases between. The CDR3 sequence: CASTRGGRTYEQYF. The CDR3 DNA sequence: TGTGCCAGCACCCGTGGGGGGCGGACCTACGAGCAGTACTTC.

CDR3 in DNA: TGTGCCAGCAGTTTATGGACTAGCGGGAGGGCCTTTTTCGAGCAGTACTTC. Its translation: CASSLWTSGRAFFEQYF. The V gene is TRBV28, the J gene TRBJ2-7, with 14 bases lining up with TRBD2. Germline CDR1 and CDR2: MDHEN and SYDVKM. The ends lost 0 bases at V and 6 bases at J; junction bases unmatched: 7. The CDR3 extends over 17 amino acids.

The genes are TRBV6-6 and TRBJ1-5; TRBD1 might be the D (5 bases). Trimming pared 7 bases from V and 7 bases from J, leaving 14 bases between. This CDR3 has 13 residues. Germline CDR1 reads MNHNY; CDR2 reads SVGAGI (reference sequence). CDR3 DNA sequence: TGTGCCAGCAATGCGGGGGGAACCCAGCCCCAGCATTTT. Amino acid sequence: CASNAGGTQPQHF.